These 12 T cell receptor beta chains share one sample of origin, sequenced in a study of blood T cell repertoires in COVID-19. Sequenced by immunoSEQ multiplex PCR; TCRdb stores in-frame clones only, minus some. In the table there are about 200,000 clones, around 90% of which are singletons. Sample: peripheral blood. Source of these receptors: a man aged 60 to 69 with COVID-19, enrolled during active disease.

J is TRBJ1-1 and V is TRBV6-5, with D perhaps matching TRBD1 (5 bases). This CDR3 region has 14 residues. Between the trimmed V and J ends, which lost 5 bases and 5 bases, there was a span of 15 bases. Germline loops: CDR1 MNHEY, CDR2 SVGAGI. The CDR3 protein is CASSLRAGGTEAFF. Written as DNA, the CDR3 is TGTGCCAGCAGTCTCAGGGCCGGTGGGACTGAAGCTTTCTTT.

This chain joins TRBV28 and TRBJ1-2; weak D call: TRBD1 (6 bases). V lost 6 bases, J lost 5 bases, and 10 bases lay in between. CDR3 size: 12 residues. Per the germline V gene, CDR1 is MDHEN and CDR2 is SYDVKM. CDR3 bases: TGTGCCAGCAGCGGGACAAAGTATGGCTACACCTTC. As protein: CASSGTKYGYTF.

The genes are TRBV19 and TRBJ2-1, with TRBD1 identical over 9 bases. Germline assignment: CDR1 LNHDA and CDR2 SQIVND (reference sequence). V shed 7 bases and J 9 bases; nucleotides not matched to a gene: 7. The CDR3 is 13 amino acids. CDR3 sequence: CASTRQGGGEQFF. In DNA, the CDR3 is TGTGCCAGTACAAGACAGGGGGGAGGTGAGCAGTTCTTC.

This rearrangement joins TRBV29-1 to TRBJ2-2; no clear D gene. This CDR3 region has 14 residues. The germline gives CDR1 SQVTM, CDR2 ANQGSEA. V was pared by 2 bases and J by 2 bases, with 9 bases between. The CDR3 DNA sequence: TGCAGCGTTGAACGAGGTCTAAACACCGGGGAGCTGTTTTTT. Its translation: CSVERGLNTGELFF.

J is TRBJ2-1 and V is TRBV4-1; a possible D gene is TRBD2 (6 bases). Between the trimmed V and J ends, which lost 0 bases and 4 bases, there was a span of 16 bases. This CDR3 spans 17 amino acids. Germline loops: CDR1 MGHRA, CDR2 YSYEKL. CDR3: CASSQDHEGGFYNEQFF. CDR3 nucleotides: TGCGCCAGCAGCCAAGATCACGAGGGAGGTTTTTACAATGAGCAGTTCTTC.

The rearrangement uses TRBV3-1 (or the pseudogene TRBV3-2) and TRBJ1-2; 8 nucleotides match TRBD1. V gave up 4 bases and J gave up 8 bases; unmatched junction bases: 6. The length of the CDR3 is 13 residues. Germline CDR1 LGHDT, CDR2 YNNKEL (reference sequence). The CDR3 DNA sequence: TGTGCCAGCAGCCCCCGGACAGGGAGCGGCTACACCTTC. Protein: CASSPRTGSGYTF.

V usage is TRBV12-5 and J usage is TRBJ2-1, with 7 bases lining up with TRBD2. V shed 4 bases and J 6 bases; nucleotides not matched to a gene: 9. This CDR3 is 15 amino acids long. Germline CDR1 reads LGHNT; CDR2 reads FRNRAP. Here the CDR3 DNA reads TGTGCTAGTGGTTCTGGGAGGGCTGGTGGCAATGAGCAGTTCTTC. It is translated as CASGSGRAGGNEQFF.

This chain connects TRBV2 to TRBJ1-6; 9 nucleotides match TRBD1. V shed 5 bases, J shed 8 bases, and the junction held 4 bases outside the gene matches. The CDR3 extends over 14 amino acids. Looked up from germline, CDR1 is SNHLY and CDR2 is FYNNEI. CDR3 nucleotide sequence: TGTGCCAGCAGTCGGGACAGGGACGATTCACCCCTCCACTTT. Encoded protein: CASSRDRDDSPLHF.

This sequence joins TRBV4-3 and TRBJ2-2; 9 nucleotides agree with TRBD1. Germline V lookup: CDR1 LGHNA, CDR2 YSLEER. Germline trimming cut 1 base from V and 7 bases from J; bases unmatched to any gene: 4. This CDR3 comprises 15 residues. The CDR3 DNA is TGCGCCAGCAGCCAAGCGGGACAGGGATACGGGGAGCTGTTTTTT. Its protein product is CASSQAGQGYGELFF.

This clone was detected once. The V and J genes are TRBV15 and TRBJ2-1; 10 bases fit TRBD2. V lost 1 base and J lost 1; bases outside the gene matches: 4. This CDR3 has 17 amino acids. The germline V gene has CDR1 LNHNV and CDR2 YYDKDF (reference sequence). The chain's CDR3 is CATSRGLAGASYNEQFF. The CDR3 DNA reads TGTGCCACCAGCAGAGGTCTAGCGGGAGCGTCCTACAATGAGCAGTTCTTC.

This clone was seen once. The sample contains more than one DNA sequence encoding this CDR3. The J gene is TRBJ2-1, the V gene TRBV19, with D possibly matching TRBD1 (5 bases). Trimming took 1 base from V and 10 from J, leaving 11 bases between them. Germline-derived CDR1 and CDR2 are LNHDA and SQIVND (reference sequence). There are 13 residues in the CDR3. The CDR3 DNA reads TGTGCCAGTAGTATAGGTGACAGCAACGAGCAGTTCTTC. Encoded protein: CASSIGDSNEQFF.

The chain uses TRBV19 and TRBJ2-7, with 9 bases lining up with TRBD1. The CDR3 totals 14 residues. The ends lost 5 bases at V and 7 bases at J; junction bases unmatched: 9. Germline V gene data show CDR1 as LNHDA and CDR2 as SQIVND (reference sequence). As DNA, the CDR3 is TGTGCCAGTAGTCTGGGACAGGGTTCGGAAGAGCAGTACTTC. The encoded protein is CASSLGQGSEEQYF. The full variable domain, with the rest looked up from reference TRBV19 and TRBJ2-7, is DGGITQSPKYLFRKEGQNVTLSCEQNLNHDAMYWYRQDPGQGLRLIYYSQIVNDFQKGDIAEGYSVSREKKESFPLTVTSAQKNPTAFYLCASSLGQGSEEQYFGPGTRLTVT.